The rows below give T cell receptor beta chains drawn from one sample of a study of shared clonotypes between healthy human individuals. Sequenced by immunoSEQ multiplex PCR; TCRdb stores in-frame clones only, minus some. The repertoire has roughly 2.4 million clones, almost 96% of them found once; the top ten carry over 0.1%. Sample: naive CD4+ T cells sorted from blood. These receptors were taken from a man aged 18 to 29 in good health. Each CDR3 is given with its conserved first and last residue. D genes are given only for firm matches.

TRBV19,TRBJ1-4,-,TGTGCCAGTAGCAACAGGGACACTAATGAAAAACTGTTTTTT,CASSNRDTNEKLFF
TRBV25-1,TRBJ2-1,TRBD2,TGTGCCAGCAGTGAGCCGGGACTAGTGAGGAATGAGCAGTTCTTC,CASSEPGLVRNEQFF
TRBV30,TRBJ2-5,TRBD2,TGTGCCTGGAGTAGGTTAGCGGGAAAAGGGGAGACCCAGTACTTC,CAWSRLAGKGETQYF
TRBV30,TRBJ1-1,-,TGTGCCTGGAGTGTAGGGCGGAACACTGAAGCTTTCTTT,CAWSVGRNTEAFF
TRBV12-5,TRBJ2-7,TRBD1,TGTGCTAGTGGTCGTCCGGGACAGCAGAGCTACGAGCAGTACTTC,CASGRPGQQSYEQYF
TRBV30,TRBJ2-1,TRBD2,TGTGCCTGGAGTGCTTCTGGCCTAGCGGGGTCCCACAATGAGCAGTTCTTC,CAWSASGLAGSHNEQFF
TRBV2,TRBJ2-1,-,TGTGCCAGCAGTGAAAGGGCAGGTGGAGCCTACAATGAGCAGTTCTTC,CASSERAGGAYNEQFF
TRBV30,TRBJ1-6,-,TGTGCCGAGCGGGCAGAAAATAATTCACCCCTCCACTTT,CAERAENNSPLHF
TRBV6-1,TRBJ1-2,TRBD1,TGTGCCAGCAGTCCGGGGACAGTGAGCGGCTACACCTTC,CASSPGTVSGYTF
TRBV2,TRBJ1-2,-,TGTGCCAGCAGTGAAGCTGGGCAGCCAACGTGGTATGGCTACACCTTC,CASSEAGQPTWYGYTF
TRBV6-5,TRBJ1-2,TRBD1,TGTGCCAGCACCCGGGACAGTGGCTATGGCTACACCTTC,CASTRDSGYGYTF
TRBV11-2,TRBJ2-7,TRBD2,TGTGCCAGCAGCTTAGATGCTAGCGGGGGAGCCTACGAGCAGTACTTC,CASSLDASGGAYEQYF
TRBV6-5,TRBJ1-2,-,TGTGCCAGCAGTTACTCCTGGGGCGCCTATGGCTACACCTTC,CASSYSWGAYGYTF
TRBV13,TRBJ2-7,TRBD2,TGTGCCAGCAGCTTAAGGGGAGGGTCTCGGGAGCAGTACTTC,CASSLRGGSREQYF
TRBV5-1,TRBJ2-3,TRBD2,TGCGCCAGCAGCCTCGGGACTAGCGGGAGCACAGATACGCAGTATTTT,CASSLGTSGSTDTQYF
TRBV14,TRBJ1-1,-,TGTGCCAGCAGCGAAAGGACGGGGAACACTGAAGCTTTCTTT,CASSERTGNTEAFF
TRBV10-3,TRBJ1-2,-,TGTGCCATCAGTGAGCTCGGGGCGGCGGGAAACTATGGCTACACCTTC,CAISELGAAGNYGYTF
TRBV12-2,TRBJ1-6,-,TGTGCAAGTCGCTACACCGGTAGGACATATTCACCCCTCCACTTT,CASRYTGRTYSPLHF
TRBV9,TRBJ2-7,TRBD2,TGTGCCAGCAATGAGGGGGGACTAGCCTACGAGCAGTACTTC,CASNEGGLAYEQYF
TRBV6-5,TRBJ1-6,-,TGTGCCAGCACCCTAAGCTCCTATAATTCACCCCTCCACTTT,CASTLSSYNSPLHF
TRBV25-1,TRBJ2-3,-,TGTGCCAGCAGTGAATTCGGTTTTGGAGATACGCAGTATTTT,CASSEFGFGDTQYF
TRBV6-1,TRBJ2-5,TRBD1,TGTGCCAGCAGGCTTCGAAACAGGGGAGAGACCCAGTACTTC,CASRLRNRGETQYF
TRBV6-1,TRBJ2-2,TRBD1,TGTGCCAGCAGTGAATTAGAGGGGGCGCCCGGGGAGCTGTTTTTT,CASSELEGAPGELFF
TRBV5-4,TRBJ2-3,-,TGTGCCAGCAACTCACGGGGCGGGACAGATACGCAGTATTTT,CASNSRGGTDTQYF
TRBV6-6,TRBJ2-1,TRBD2,TGTGCCAGCAGCCGCCCAACTAGCGGGGCGGGCAATGAGCAGTTCTTC,CASSRPTSGAGNEQFF